The 19 T cell receptor beta chains in this list originate from one sample, sequenced in a study of blood T cell repertoires in COVID-19. Method: immunoSEQ multiplex PCR; TCRdb's copy keeps in-frame clones and lacks some. The table includes roughly 250,000 clones, 81% detected once. Sequenced: peripheral blood. These receptors were taken from a woman in her sixties with active or convalescent COVID-19.

This clone appeared many times. The CDR3 DNA reads as TGTGCCAGCAGTTACGGGACAGGGGCCTACGAGCAGTACTTC. Its protein product is CASSYGTGAYEQYF. This chain uses TRBV6-5 with TRBJ2-7; 10 bases match TRBD1. CDR3 length equals 14 residues. Unmatched junction bases numbered 0, after V lost 2 bases and J lost 2 bases. CDR1 is MNHEY and CDR2 is SVGAGI in the germline V gene.

This chain connects TRBV5-1 to TRBJ1-2, with 9 bases matching TRBD1. The CDR3 contains 14 residues. Germline V lookup: CDR1 SGHRS, CDR2 YFSETQ. With 2 bases clipped from V and 5 bases from J, the junction kept 4 bases outside the gene matches. The CDR3 region is CASSLQTGGYGYTF. The CDR3 region has the DNA TGCGCCAGCAGCTTACAGACAGGGGGGTATGGCTACACCTTC.

The chain carries TRBV2 and TRBJ2-1; D ambiguous. The CDR3 loop spans 11 amino acids. Trimming removed 6 bases from V and 8 bases from J, with 8 bases in between. Germline values: CDR1 SNHLY, CDR2 FYNNEI. The CDR3 DNA is TGTGCCAGCAGCCCCAACTATGAGCAGTTCTTC. Translated, it gives CASSPNYEQFF.

The rearrangement joins TRBV4-2 to TRBJ1-2; D might be TRBD1 (6 bases). In germline, CDR1 is LGHNA, CDR2 YNFKEQ. Trimming took off 1 base at V and 4 bases at J, with 10 bases between the two ends. The CDR3 loop spans 14 amino acids. CDR3 protein: CASSQGGPRYGYTF. The CDR3 DNA sequence: TGTGCCAGCAGCCAAGGGGGGCCCCGCTATGGCTACACCTTC.

This clone showed up just once. The chain uses TRBV5-8 and TRBJ2-3, with TRBD2 as a possible D gene (5 bases). Trimming pared 4 bases from V and 0 bases from J, leaving 15 bases between. The CDR3 extends over 16 amino acids. Germline V CDR1 and CDR2: SGHTS, YDEGEE. The CDR3 DNA follows: TGTGCCAGCAGCCCAGGATCCGGGATTAGCACAGATACGCAGTATTTT. It yields the protein CASSPGSGISTDTQYF.

The chain joins TRBV5-6 to TRBJ1-2; no clear D. V dropped 5 bases and J dropped 2 bases, with 10 bases sitting between them. In germline, CDR1 is SGHDT, CDR2 YYEEEE. The CDR3 consists of 13 residues. CDR3 sequence: CASSYVGNYGYTF. CDR3 DNA: TGTGCCAGCAGTTACGTCGGGAACTATGGCTACACCTTC.

With regard to this clone: The same CDR3 arises from other DNA sequences in this sample as well. This sequence joins TRBV27 and TRBJ1-5, with a possible D match to TRBD1 (5 bases). The CDR3 has 15 residues. The V gene lost 2 bases and the J gene lost 0 bases, with 8 bases spanning the gap. Per germline, CDR1 MNHEY and CDR2 SMNVEV (reference sequence). CDR3 region: CASSLQGLSNQPQHF. The CDR3 DNA reads as TGTGCCAGCAGTTTACAGGGCCTTAGCAATCAGCCCCAGCATTTT.

The chain joins TRBV3-1 (or the pseudogene TRBV3-2) to TRBJ1-6, with TRBD1 matching 7 bases. CDR3 length: 13 amino acids. Germline V lookup: CDR1 LGHDT, CDR2 YNNKEL (reference sequence). V lost 4 bases to trimming and J lost 12 bases; unmatched junction nucleotides: 6. The CDR3 sequence: CASSRDSLKPLHF. CDR3 bases: TGTGCCAGCAGCCGGGACAGCCTAAAACCCCTCCACTTT.

V is TRBV12-5 and J is TRBJ2-3; 10 bases are a match to TRBD2. This CDR3 is built from 15 residues. The J segment lost 6 bases and the V segment lost 7 bases, leaving 10 bases of the junction unmatched. The germline V gene has CDR1 LGHNT and CDR2 FRNRAP. The CDR3 loop is CASEAGTSVPDTQYF. CDR3 in DNA: TGTGCTAGTGAGGCCGGGACTAGCGTTCCTGATACGCAGTATTTT.

This chain joins TRBV14 and TRBJ1-2, with a possible D match to TRBD1 (5 bases). The length of the CDR3 is 15 residues. Trimming shortened V by 3 bases and J by 2 bases, and 13 bases separated the two germline ends. Germline assignment: CDR1 SGHDN and CDR2 FVKESK. Here the CDR3 DNA reads TGTGCCAGCAGCCAGGGGGGAGACAAGAACTATGGCTACACCTTC. As protein: CASSQGGDKNYGYTF.

CDR3 residues: CASSEQAAEAFF. Here the CDR3 DNA reads TGTGCCAGCAGTGAACAGGCAGCTGAAGCTTTCTTT. The rearrangement joins TRBV2 to TRBJ1-1; D uncertain. Germline V gene lookup returns CDR1 SNHLY and CDR2 FYNNEI. The CDR3 is 12 amino acids. Trimming stripped 2 bases from V and 6 bases from J, with 7 bases between. Based on the CDR3 plus reference TRBV2 and TRBJ1-1, the full variable domain is EPEVTQTPSHQVTQMGQEVILRCVPISNHLYFYWYRQILGQKVEFLVSFYNNEISEKSEIFDDQFSVERPDGSNFTLKIRSTKLEDSAMYFCASSEQAAEAFFGQGTRLTVV.

The chain carries TRBV5-5 and TRBJ2-7; 7 bases are shared with TRBD2. V shed 4 bases and J 3 bases; nucleotides not matched to a gene: 10. Germline V gene lookup returns CDR1 SGHKS and CDR2 YYEKEE (reference sequence). CDR3 length equals 15 residues. The CDR3 protein is CASSDALGRLYEQYF. CDR3 sequence (DNA): TGTGCCAGCAGCGACGCCCTCGGGAGGCTCTACGAGCAGTACTTC.

This rearrangement joins TRBV29-1 to TRBJ1-5; D is possibly TRBD1 (5 bases). The germline V gene encodes CDR1 SQVTM and CDR2 ANQGSEA. V lost 4 bases, J lost 7 bases, and 14 bases lay in between. CDR3 length equals 13 residues. In nucleotides, the CDR3 is TGCAGCGTTGCCGGCAGGGTGGGGCAGCCCCAGCATTTT. It encodes CSVAGRVGQPQHF.

The rearrangement joins TRBV19 to TRBJ1-1, with 11 positions matching TRBD1. Trimming removed 4 bases from V and 5 bases from J; junction bases left unmatched: 6. Germline V gene sequence: CDR1 LNHDA, CDR2 SQIVND (reference sequence). The CDR3 length is 15 residues. CDR3 protein: CASSTGQGARTEAFF. In DNA form, the CDR3 reads TGTGCCAGTAGTACCGGACAGGGGGCGAGAACTGAAGCTTTCTTT.

The V call is TRBV11-2, the J call TRBJ1-2; perhaps TRBD1 as D (5 bases). Trimming left V 0 bases short and J 4 bases short, with 6 bases between. This CDR3 has 13 amino acids. CDR1 is SGHAT, CDR2 FQNNGV, per germline. CDR3: CASSLDRVYGYTF. The CDR3 coding sequence is TGTGCCAGCAGCTTAGACAGGGTCTATGGCTACACCTTC.

The table lists this clone with a count of one. Other DNA sequences in the sample encode the same CDR3. V usage is TRBV18 and J usage is TRBJ2-5, with 7 positions matching TRBD2. The germline V gene encodes CDR1 KGHSH and CDR2 LQKENI. The CDR3 is 15 amino acids. Trimming took 1 base from V and 2 from J; bases not matched to a gene: 4. DNA for the CDR3: TGTGCCAGCTCACCACTCCGCGGGGGTCAAGAGACCCAGTACTTC. It specifies CASSPLRGGQETQYF. Based on the CDR3 plus reference TRBV18 and TRBJ2-5, the full variable domain is NAGVMQNPRHLVRRRGQEARLRCSPMKGHSHVYWYRQLPEEGLKFMVYLQKENIIDESGMPKERFSAEFPKEGPSILRIQQVVRGDSAAYFCASSPLRGGQETQYFGPGTRLLVL.

The chain recombines TRBV28 with TRBJ1-2; tentatively, D is TRBD1 (6 bases). The V and J ends lost 3 bases and 6 bases respectively, with 23 bases between them. Germline V gene lookup returns CDR1 MDHEN and CDR2 SYDVKM. The CDR3 loop spans 17 amino acids. The CDR3: CASSFPLSVGAPNGYTF. DNA for the CDR3: TGTGCCAGCAGTTTCCCCCTCTCAGTGGGGGCTCCAAATGGCTACACCTTC.

This chain links TRBV29-1 with TRBJ1-1, with D unresolved. The ends were cut back, 7 bases at V and 2 bases at J, with 14 bases in the middle. In germline, CDR1 is SQVTM, CDR2 ANQGSEA. The CDR3 extends over 13 amino acids. The CDR3 sequence is CSGQTILNTEAFF. CDR3 in DNA: TGCAGCGGCCAAACAATCCTTAACACTGAAGCTTTCTTT.

The chain has TRBV7-2 and TRBJ2-7; TRBD1 matches 8 bases. Trimming took 2 bases from V and 1 from J; bases not matched to a gene: 4. The CDR3 extends over 15 amino acids. In germline, CDR1 is SGHTA, CDR2 FQGNSA. CDR3 loop: CASSLSGTGSYEQYF. In DNA form, the CDR3 reads TGTGCCAGCAGCTTATCTGGGACAGGATCCTACGAGCAGTACTTC.